Below, 32 T cell receptor beta chains from the same sample are listed, as sequenced in a study of OX40 agonist ivuxolimab in advanced cancers. Assay: immunoSEQ multiplex PCR; the TCRdb copy retains only in-frame clones and omits some. The sample includes roughly 80,000 clones, approximately 89% seen only once; the top ten take around 0.4%. The sample consisted of CD4+ or CD8+ T cells sorted from blood, taken in a trial of the OX40 agonist ivuxolimab. These receptor sequences come from an adult with an advanced solid tumor such as melanoma, head and neck, liver or kidney cancer.

The chain recombines TRBV6-5 with TRBJ2-3; 8 nucleotides agree with TRBD2. This CDR3 spans 14 amino acids. Germline-derived CDR1 and CDR2 are MNHEY and SVGAGI. Losses at the gene ends were 7 bases for V and 3 bases for J; bases not matched to a gene: 6. This CDR3 reads CASTRGGSTDTQYF. The CDR3, as DNA: TGTGCCAGCACCCGGGGGGGTTCTACAGATACGCAGTATTTT.

J is TRBJ2-1 and V is TRBV18, with a weak D call TRBD2 (6 bases). Germline-derived CDR1 and CDR2 are KGHSH and LQKENI. Trimming cost V 3 bases and J 2 bases, with 26 bases left between them. The CDR3 sequence is 20 residues long. The CDR3 bases are TGTGCCAGCTCACCCTCACCGGGGGAAGCGGGTACGCTAACCTACAATGAGCAGTTCTTC. Encoded protein: CASSPSPGEAGTLTYNEQFF.

V gene TRBV19 combines with J gene TRBJ1-5; D not resolved. The CDR3 sequence is 15 residues long. Trimming shortened V by 8 bases and J by 1 base, and 15 bases separated the two germline ends. Germline-derived CDR1 and CDR2 are LNHDA and SQIVND (reference sequence). In nucleotides, the CDR3 is TGTGCCAGTCTATCGACGGGCCTCAGCAATCAGCCCCAGCATTTT. It is translated as CASLSTGLSNQPQHF.

The rearrangement joins TRBV29-1 to TRBJ2-7, with a possible D match to TRBD2 (6 bases). CDR1 and CDR2 (germline): SQVTM, ANQGSEA. Between the trimmed V and J ends, which lost 4 bases and 0 bases, there was a span of 10 bases. The CDR3 extends over 13 amino acids. The CDR3 loop is CSVVPSVSYEQYF. The CDR3 coding sequence is TGCAGCGTTGTTCCTAGCGTCTCCTACGAGCAGTACTTC.

This sequence joins TRBV19 and TRBJ2-1; 8 positions match TRBD1. The CDR3 runs to 13 residues. Trimming cost V 5 bases and J 9 bases; bases outside gene matches: 6. In germline, CDR1 is LNHDA, CDR2 SQIVND (reference sequence). The chain's CDR3 is CASSDRGNSEQFF. CDR3 coding DNA: TGTGCCAGTAGTGACAGGGGAAATAGTGAGCAGTTCTTC.

The rearrangement uses TRBV2 and TRBJ2-5; D is perhaps TRBD1 (6 bases). Germline assignment: CDR1 SNHLY and CDR2 FYNNEI. V lost 4 bases, J lost 1 base, and 10 bases lay in between. This CDR3 has 14 residues. In DNA form, the CDR3 reads TGTGCCAGCAGTGTAAGGGGGTCCCAAGAGACCCAGTACTTC. It specifies CASSVRGSQETQYF.

The chain is built from TRBV30 and TRBJ1-5; no firm D call. This CDR3 region has 15 residues. Germline V lookup: CDR1 GTSNPN, CDR2 SVGIG (reference sequence). V shed 2 bases and J shed 4 bases, with 15 bases lying between them. DNA of the CDR3: TGTGCCTGGAGTCCGTCAGCCCCCACAAATCAGCCCCAGCATTTT. Its protein is CAWSPSAPTNQPQHF. The full variable domain, completed using reference TRBV30 and TRBJ1-5, is SQTIHQWPATLVQPVGSPLSLECTVEGTSNPNLYWYRQAAGRGLQLLFYSVGIGQISSEVPQNLSASRPQDRQFILSSKKLLLSDSGFYLCAWSPSAPTNQPQHFGDGTRLSIL.

The J gene is TRBJ1-1, the V gene TRBV5-1; tentative D call: TRBD1 (6 bases). Per germline, CDR1 SGHRS and CDR2 YFSETQ. The CDR3 covers 15 residues. V was clipped by 0 bases and J by 1 base, with 10 bases between them. The CDR3 is CASSLAPGANTEAFF. CDR3 nucleotides: TGCGCCAGCAGCTTGGCCCCAGGGGCGAACACTGAAGCTTTCTTT. Full variable domain (rest looked up from reference TRBV5-1 and TRBJ1-1): KAGVTQTPRYLIKTRGQQVTLSCSPISGHRSVSWYQQTPGQGLQFLFEYFSETQRNKGNFPGRFSGRQFSNSRSEMNVSTLELGDSALYLCASSLAPGANTEAFFGQGTRLTVV.

The chain uses TRBV19 and TRBJ1-6; 8 bases map to TRBD1. V shed 4 bases, J shed 7 bases, and the junction held 9 bases outside the gene matches. Germline-derived CDR1 and CDR2 are LNHDA and SQIVND (reference sequence). The CDR3 runs to 16 residues. The DNA of the CDR3 is TGTGCCAGTAGTAGCCGAGGACAGGGAGGAAATTCACCCCTCCACTTT. It yields the protein CASSSRGQGGNSPLHF.

The V and J genes are TRBV5-1 and TRBJ2-7; D gene uncertain. Trimming cost V 4 bases and J 3 bases, with 5 bases left between them. Germline values: CDR1 SGHRS, CDR2 YFSETQ. The CDR3 is 11 amino acids. As DNA, the CDR3 is TGCGCCAGCAGCGAGAGCTACGAGCAGTACTTC. Translating gives CASSESYEQYF.

The chain couples TRBV6-1 to TRBJ1-4; D is undetermined. Looked up from germline, CDR1 is MNHNS and CDR2 is SASEGT. The CDR3 length is 15 residues. V lost 1 base and J lost 1, with 7 bases in between. The CDR3, as DNA: TGTGCCAGCAGTGAAGACGGCCGAACTAATGAAAAACTGTTTTTT. As protein: CASSEDGRTNEKLFF.

J is TRBJ2-1 and V is TRBV4-3; possible D gene TRBD2, 6 bases. The CDR3 covers 14 residues. In germline, CDR1 is LGHNA, CDR2 YSLEER. V was clipped by 1 base and J by 7 bases, with 11 bases between them. The DNA for the CDR3 is TGCGCCAGCAGCCAAGGACGGGAGCCGAATGAGCAGTTCTTC. This sequence encodes CASSQGREPNEQFF.

The chain employs TRBV15 and TRBJ2-7, with a tentative D call TRBD1 (6 bases). Germline CDR1 reads LNHNV; CDR2 reads YYDKDF (reference sequence). Trimming took 5 bases from V and 2 from J, leaving 16 bases between them. CDR3 length equals 15 residues. Here the CDR3 reads CATSPRTDTAYEQYF. The CDR3 region has the DNA TGTGCCACCAGCCCTCGGACAGACACAGCCTACGAGCAGTACTTC.

This sequence joins TRBV11-2 and TRBJ1-3; D call uncertain. V was trimmed by 2 bases and J by 4 bases, leaving 9 bases between them. From germline, CDR1 is SGHAT and CDR2 FQNNGV. This CDR3 has 14 residues. CDR3 sequence: CASSLISTGNTIYF. The CDR3 DNA is TGTGCCAGCAGCTTAATCTCGACGGGAAACACCATATATTTT.

The rearrangement links TRBV7-6 to TRBJ1-2; D is uncertain. CDR3 size: 17 residues. V lost 0 bases and J 6 bases, leaving 20 bases between the germline ends. CDR1 is SGHVS and CDR2 is FNYEAQ in the germline V gene. The CDR3 DNA follows: TGTGCCAGCAGCTTAGCGCAAGATAATCGGGGAAGGCATGGCTACACCTTC. Protein product: CASSLAQDNRGRHGYTF.

The rearrangement joins TRBV25-1 to TRBJ2-2, with 9 bases identical to TRBD1. This CDR3 region has 16 residues. The germline CDR1 and CDR2 sequences are MGHDK and SYGVNS. Trimming at V came to 1 base and at J to 4 bases, leaving 4 bases not matched to a gene. The CDR3 DNA sequence: TGTGCCAGCAGTGAATTTGGGACAGGGCGCACCGGGGAGCTGTTTTTT. Translated: CASSEFGTGRTGELFF.

This chain uses TRBV6-1 with TRBJ1-5; 9 bases are a match to TRBD1. The ends lost 4 bases at V and 4 bases at J; junction bases unmatched: 2. This CDR3 region has 14 residues. Germline CDR1 is MNHNS and CDR2 is SASEGT. CDR3 amino acids: CASSVGTGNQPQHF. The CDR3 region has the DNA TGTGCCAGCAGTGTAGGGACAGGGAATCAGCCCCAGCATTTT.

The genes are TRBV9 and TRBJ2-3; tentative D call: TRBD1 (5 bases). This CDR3 is built from 16 residues. V lost 0 bases to trimming and J lost 1 base, with 12 bases between them. Germline assignment: CDR1 SGDLS and CDR2 YYNGEE. The chain's CDR3 is CASSVVQGLGTDTQYF. The CDR3 DNA follows: TGTGCCAGCAGCGTAGTGCAGGGTCTGGGCACAGATACGCAGTATTTT.

V gene TRBV6-5 combines with J gene TRBJ2-7; 7 bases agree with TRBD1. The CDR3 is 14 amino acids. With 7 bases clipped from V and 4 bases from J, the junction kept 10 bases outside the gene matches. CDR1 MNHEY and CDR2 SVGAGI come from the germline V gene. The CDR3 here is CASNRQGGEYEQYF. CDR3 DNA: TGTGCCAGCAACAGACAGGGTGGGGAGTACGAGCAGTACTTC.

V usage is TRBV7-2 and J usage is TRBJ2-7, with 13 bases fitting TRBD2. The CDR3 extends over 16 amino acids. Germline V gives CDR1 SGHTA, CDR2 FQGNSA. Germline trimming cut 5 bases from V and 2 bases from J; bases unmatched to any gene: 6. The CDR3 loop is CASSPGLAGVPYEQYF. In nucleotides, the CDR3 is TGTGCCAGCAGCCCAGGACTAGCGGGAGTCCCCTACGAGCAGTACTTC.

This rearrangement joins TRBV6-5 to TRBJ2-7; 7 nucleotides agree with TRBD1. The germline CDR1 and CDR2 sequences are MNHEY and SVGAGI. V gave up 5 bases and J gave up 2 bases; unmatched junction bases: 6. CDR3 length: 14 amino acids. The CDR3 protein is CASSTARGPYEQYF. The CDR3 bases are TGTGCCAGCAGTACCGCTAGGGGGCCCTACGAGCAGTACTTC.

This chain joins TRBV9 and TRBJ1-3; D gene uncertain. Deletions cut 4 bases from V and 4 bases from J, with 9 bases between. This CDR3 contains 13 residues. Germline CDR1 SGDLS, CDR2 YYNGEE. The CDR3 DNA reads as TGTGCCAGCAGCCCAGGATCGGGAAACACCATATATTTT. Translated, it gives CASSPGSGNTIYF.

The chain has TRBV19 and TRBJ1-4; tentatively, D is TRBD1 (5 bases). Germline V gene sequence: CDR1 LNHDA, CDR2 SQIVND (reference sequence). CDR3 size: 14 residues. V lost 1 base and J 4 bases, leaving 7 bases between the germline ends. CDR3 protein: CASSIGQLNEKLFF. DNA of the CDR3: TGTGCCAGTAGTATAGGACAGCTTAATGAAAAACTGTTTTTT. Full variable domain (missing parts from reference TRBV19 and TRBJ1-4): DGGITQSPKYLFRKEGQNVTLSCEQNLNHDAMYWYRQDPGQGLRLIYYSQIVNDFQKGDIAEGYSVSREKKESFPLTVTSAQKNPTAFYLCASSIGQLNEKLFFGSGTQLSVL.

The chain carries TRBV7-8 and TRBJ1-2; 7 bases agree with TRBD1. Germline CDR1 SGHVS, CDR2 FQNEAQ. This CDR3 region has 16 residues. The J segment lost 5 bases and the V segment lost 0 bases, leaving 9 bases of the junction unmatched. For the CDR3, the DNA is TGTGCCAGCAGCTTAGCGGCCAGGGGGGCTCGGTATGGCTACACCTTC. Protein sequence: CASSLAARGARYGYTF.

This chain uses TRBV18 with TRBJ2-7; weak D call: TRBD1 (5 bases). This CDR3 comprises 15 residues. Between the trimmed V and J ends, which lost 4 bases and 0 bases, there was a span of 13 bases. Germline V gives CDR1 KGHSH, CDR2 LQKENI. The CDR3 DNA sequence: TGTGCCAGCTCACAAGGGGCTACGGTCTCCTACGAGCAGTACTTC. Translating gives CASSQGATVSYEQYF.

The chain carries TRBV12-5 and TRBJ2-7; TRBD1 matches 11 bases. Trimming cost V 4 bases and J 3 bases; bases outside gene matches: 2. The CDR3 runs to 14 residues. From germline, CDR1 is LGHNT and CDR2 FRNRAP. CDR3 protein: CASGWGQGGYEQYF. The CDR3 DNA follows: TGTGCTAGTGGTTGGGGACAGGGGGGCTACGAGCAGTACTTC.

This chain uses TRBV6-5 with TRBJ2-4; D is ambiguous. Per the germline V gene, CDR1 is MNHEY and CDR2 is SVGAGI. CDR3 length: 13 residues. Trimming cost V 6 bases and J 3 bases, with 9 bases left between them. The CDR3 DNA is TGTGCCAGCAGCAACCTCCTCAAAAACATTCAGTACTTC. Protein sequence: CASSNLLKNIQYF.

This clone was observed a few times. The chain couples TRBV27 to TRBJ1-4, with a weak D call TRBD1 (5 bases). The germline V gene has CDR1 MNHEY and CDR2 SMNVEV (reference sequence). CDR3 length: 16 amino acids. The germline V and J ends were trimmed by 4 bases and 7 bases, with 19 bases remaining between them. This chain's CDR3 is CASSSWIRSGSEKLFF. CDR3 DNA: TGTGCCAGCAGTTCCTGGATCCGGTCAGGGAGTGAAAAACTGTTTTTT.

J is TRBJ2-7 and V is TRBV4-2; TRBD1 agrees at 8 bases. This CDR3 is built from 15 residues. CDR1 is LGHNA, CDR2 YNFKEQ, per germline. Unmatched junction bases numbered 4, after V lost 3 bases and J lost 0 bases. CDR3 nucleotides: TGTGCCAGCAGCCAGGACAGGGATAGCTCCTACGAGCAGTACTTC. Its protein is CASSQDRDSSYEQYF.

The chain uses TRBV4-1 and TRBJ2-7; 7 bases are shared with TRBD2. CDR1 MGHRA and CDR2 YSYEKL come from the germline V gene. The junction had 6 bases not matched to a gene; V was cut back by 1 base and J by 0 bases. CDR3 length: 16 residues. CDR3 sequence reads: CASSQGPGGSSYEQYF. The DNA of the CDR3 is TGCGCCAGCAGCCAAGGGCCCGGCGGGAGCTCCTACGAGCAGTACTTC.

This chain connects TRBV6-5 to TRBJ2-5, with TRBD1 matching over 7 bases. Germline V gene data show CDR1 as MNHEY and CDR2 as SVGAGI. This CDR3 spans 14 amino acids. After removal of 2 bases from V and 5 bases from J, the junction contained 5 bases not matched to a gene. CDR3 bases: TGTGCCAGCAGTTACAGGGGGCGCGGGGAGACCCAGTACTTC. Its protein product is CASSYRGRGETQYF.

This clone was seen once. The rearrangement joins TRBV7-2 to TRBJ2-3, with 8 bases that match TRBD1. J was trimmed by 1 base and V by 4 bases; bases with no gene match: 7. There are 16 residues in the CDR3. Germline CDR1 reads SGHTA; CDR2 reads FQGNSA. CDR3 in amino acids: CASSSSTGVGTDTQYF. The CDR3 DNA sequence: TGTGCCAGCAGCTCCTCGACAGGGGTGGGCACAGATACGCAGTATTTT.